Shown below are 30 T cell receptor beta chains from a single sample sequenced in a study of T cells in localized non-small cell lung cancer (dated by TCRdb to 2018 to 2020). Library preparation used the immunoSEQ multiplex PCR assay. TCRdb took this table from immuneACCESS and kept in-frame rearrangements with V and J called. Such tables lack part of the clones; where checked against another copy, unresolved V genes explain under half of the gap, and the rest is unexplained. The sample contains some 7,700 clones, about 92% of them found a single time. 3.5% to 5% of the sample is held by the ten biggest clonotypes. The specimen comprised peripheral blood mononuclear cells, sampled before any cancer treatment. The source is a male donor at least 60 years old with stage II lung adenocarcinoma.

The J gene is TRBJ2-1, the V gene TRBV7-9; possibly TRBD2 for D (7 bases). In germline, CDR1 is SEHNR, CDR2 FQNEAQ (reference sequence). CDR3 length equals 17 residues. V lost 4 bases, J lost 1 base, and 17 bases lay in between. DNA for the CDR3: TGTGCCAGCAGCTGGAGGGGGGGCCCCTCTTCCTACAATGAGCAGTTCTTC. Encoded protein: CASSWRGGPSSYNEQFF.

V and J are TRBV29-1 and TRBJ2-7; unclear D gene. Trimming shortened V by 6 bases and J by 3 bases, and 6 bases separated the two germline ends. The CDR3 has 10 amino acids. CDR1 is SQVTM, CDR2 ANQGSEA, per germline. The CDR3 DNA follows: TGCAGCGTCGCTAACTACGAGCAGTACTTC. The encoded protein is CSVANYEQYF.

The chain uses TRBV19 and TRBJ1-2, with 9 nucleotides matching TRBD1. Germline V CDR1 and CDR2: LNHDA, SQIVND (reference sequence). The CDR3 is made up of 18 amino acids. V trimming: 6 bases; J trimming: 2 bases; junction bases outside the gene matches: 16. CDR3 nucleotides: TGTGCCAGTAGCCTCACAGGGGGCTCCTCTATGGCGAACTATGGCTACACCTTC. Protein: CASSLTGGSSMANYGYTF.

The genes are TRBV28 and TRBJ2-5; D may be TRBD1 (6 bases). This CDR3 is 15 amino acids long. Trimming stripped 4 bases from V and 2 bases from J, with 14 bases between. Germline CDR1 and CDR2: MDHEN and SYDVKM. In nucleotides, the CDR3 is TGTGCCAGCAGTTCGTCGACGACAGGTCAAGAGACCCAGTACTTC. It is translated as CASSSSTTGQETQYF.

The chain couples TRBV7-9 to TRBJ1-5; D not resolved. The CDR3 is made up of 14 amino acids. Germline V lookup: CDR1 SEHNR, CDR2 FQNEAQ (reference sequence). V was pared by 2 bases and J by 0 bases, with 5 bases between. The CDR3 protein is CASSLKNSNQPQHF. Here the CDR3 DNA reads TGTGCCAGCAGCTTAAAGAATAGCAATCAGCCCCAGCATTTT. Combining the CDR3 with reference TRBV7-9 and TRBJ1-5 gives the whole variable domain DTGVSQNPRHKITKRGQNVTFRCDPISEHNRLYWYRQTLGQGPEFLTYFQNEAQLEKSRLLSDRFSAERPKGSFSTLEIQRTEQGDSAMYLCASSLKNSNQPQHFGDGTRLSIL.

This chain connects TRBV7-2 to TRBJ2-7; perhaps TRBD1 as D (5 bases). CDR3 size: 15 residues. In germline, CDR1 is SGHTA, CDR2 FQGNSA. Trimming stripped 2 bases from V and 0 bases from J, with 11 bases between. The DNA of the CDR3 is TGTGCCAGCAGCTTACGACAGTCGAGCTCCTACGAGCAGTACTTC. Protein: CASSLRQSSSYEQYF.

V usage is TRBV5-1 and J usage is TRBJ2-3; 8 nucleotides match TRBD2. V shed 3 bases and J 2 bases; nucleotides not matched to a gene: 5. Germline CDR1 and CDR2: SGHRS and YFSETQ. The CDR3 totals 15 residues. The CDR3 DNA sequence: TGCGCCAGCAGCTCGGGGGGGCTTATCACAGATACGCAGTATTTT. This translates into CASSSGGLITDTQYF.

This clone was seen a few times. The V call is TRBV4-2, the J call TRBJ2-3; no clear D gene. The V and J ends lost 1 base and 1 base respectively, with 6 bases between them. The CDR3 has 14 residues. Germline loops: CDR1 LGHNA, CDR2 YNFKEQ. DNA of the CDR3: TGTGCCAGCAGCCAAGTCGACCGCACAGATACGCAGTATTTT. Its protein product is CASSQVDRTDTQYF.

The V and J genes are TRBV28 and TRBJ1-1; 8 bases match TRBD1. Germline CDR1 is MDHEN and CDR2 is SYDVKM. The CDR3 consists of 14 residues. V dropped 5 bases and J dropped 5; count of bases not matched to a gene: 7. The CDR3 sequence is CASSLTRGLTEAFF. The CDR3 nucleotides read TGTGCCAGCAGTCTCACCAGGGGGCTGACTGAAGCTTTCTTT.

This chain joins TRBV27 and TRBJ2-1; D might be TRBD1 or TRBD2, each matching 6 bases. Trimming removed 1 base at V and 7 bases at J, with 14 bases between. Germline values: CDR1 MNHEY, CDR2 SMNVEV (reference sequence). The CDR3 loop spans 15 amino acids. The CDR3 spells CASSLFWGRDNEQFF. As DNA, the CDR3 is TGTGCCAGCAGTTTATTCTGGGGGCGGGATAATGAGCAGTTCTTC.

This chain joins TRBV27 and TRBJ1-5; TRBD1 aligns across 9 bases. The CDR3 has 17 amino acids. Trimming cost V 4 bases and J 2 bases; bases outside gene matches: 9. Germline V gene data show CDR1 as MNHEY and CDR2 as SMNVEV (reference sequence). The CDR3 nucleotides are TGTGCCAGCAGTTCCGGGACAGGGTTGTTTGGCAATCAGCCCCAGCATTTT. Translated, it gives CASSSGTGLFGNQPQHF.

The V and J genes are TRBV7-2 and TRBJ2-5; TRBD2 matches at 7 bases. The V gene end was trimmed by 1 base and the J gene end by 6 bases; junction bases not matched to a gene: 11. Germline CDR1 reads SGHTA; CDR2 reads FQGNSA. The CDR3 contains 16 residues. The CDR3 bases are TGTGCCAGCAGCTTAGGCCTAGGCGGGGGTTCTAAGACCCAGTACTTC. Translation: CASSLGLGGGSKTQYF.

The chain couples TRBV11-2 to TRBJ2-6, with D unclear. The V and J ends lost 4 bases and 1 base respectively, with 14 bases between them. The CDR3 is made up of 17 amino acids. CDR1 and CDR2 from the germline V gene are SGHAT and FQNNGV. The CDR3 nucleotides are TGTGCCAGCAGCTCGTATACCCAAAGGTCTGGGGCCAACGTCCTGACTTTC. The encoded protein is CASSSYTQRSGANVLTF.

This clone was detected only once. The genes are TRBV4-3 and TRBJ1-2, with 8 positions matching TRBD1. V dropped 6 bases and J dropped 9; count of bases not matched to a gene: 9. The CDR3 contains 13 residues. The germline gives CDR1 LGHNA, CDR2 YSLEER. The CDR3 bases are TGCGCCAGCAGTGCGGACAGGGATTCGAGCTACACCTTC. Its protein product is CASSADRDSSYTF.

V is TRBV15 and J is TRBJ1-5; 9 nucleotides match TRBD1. The trim removed 1 base at V and 4 bases at J, leaving 20 bases unmatched. The CDR3 has 21 residues. CDR1 LNHNV and CDR2 YYDKDF come from the germline V gene (reference sequence). The CDR3 nucleotides read TGTGCCACCAGCAGAGGTCGTTGGGGACAGGGAGGGGATGCTAGAAATCAGCCCCAGCATTTT. This codes for CATSRGRWGQGGDARNQPQHF.

V usage is TRBV28 and J usage is TRBJ2-1; 12 bases align to TRBD2. This CDR3 has 16 amino acids. CDR1 and CDR2 (germline): MDHEN, SYDVKM. Germline trimming cut 7 bases from V and 7 bases from J; bases unmatched to any gene: 11. The CDR3 coding sequence is TGTGCCAGCACCAAACGCGGCCTAGCGGGGGGGAATGAGCAGTTCTTC. Protein sequence: CASTKRGLAGGNEQFF.

This sequence joins TRBV5-1 and TRBJ1-4, with D unresolved. CDR1 and CDR2 from the germline V gene are SGHRS and YFSETQ. Trimming took 0 bases from V and 4 from J, leaving 4 bases between them. This CDR3 is 13 amino acids long. In DNA form, the CDR3 reads TGCGCCAGCAGCTTGGGGAGTAATGAAAAACTGTTTTTT. Translation gives CASSLGSNEKLFF.

The chain is built from TRBV29-1 and TRBJ2-7, with 7 nucleotides matching TRBD1. With 4 bases clipped from V and 8 bases from J, the junction kept 14 bases outside the gene matches. The CDR3 length is 14 residues. In germline, CDR1 is SQVTM, CDR2 ANQGSEA. DNA for the CDR3: TGCAGCGTTGTGACAGGGCCCAAATCGGGGCAGCAGTACTTC. Amino acid sequence: CSVVTGPKSGQQYF.

The rearrangement links TRBV10-2 to TRBJ2-1, with a weak D call TRBD2 (6 bases). The germline CDR1 and CDR2 sequences are WSHSY and SAAADI. This CDR3 is built from 15 residues. V gave up 2 bases and J gave up 5 bases, with 13 bases separating them. CDR3 residues: CASSERRLVNNEQFF. CDR3 DNA: TGCGCCAGCAGTGAGAGGAGACTAGTGAACAATGAGCAGTTCTTC.

CDR3 sequence: CASSLALADSGANVLTF. The CDR3 DNA reads TGCGCCAGCAGCTTGGCCCTTGCAGACTCTGGGGCCAACGTCCTGACTTTC. The chain carries TRBV5-1 and TRBJ2-6; D unresolved. V was pared by 0 bases and J by 0 bases, with 10 bases between. CDR1 and CDR2 from the germline V gene are SGHRS and YFSETQ. The CDR3 loop spans 17 amino acids.

The chain recombines TRBV11-3 with TRBJ2-7; tentative D call: TRBD2 (8 bases). The germline gives CDR1 SGHNT, CDR2 YENEEA. V was clipped by 5 bases and J by 3 bases, with 17 bases between them. The CDR3 contains 15 residues. CDR3 in DNA: TGTGCCAGCAGCCGGGGGGGACAGTGGGACTACGAGCAGTACTTC. Residues: CASSRGGQWDYEQYF.

The V call is TRBV4-2, the J call TRBJ1-4; D may be TRBD1 (5 bases). The germline CDR1 and CDR2 sequences are LGHNA and YNFKEQ. This CDR3 is 18 amino acids long. V lost 0 bases, J lost 5 bases, and 19 bases lay in between. CDR3 loop: CASSQDVLRGVRNEKLFF. The CDR3 region has the DNA TGTGCCAGCAGCCAAGACGTCCTTCGGGGCGTCCGAAATGAAAAACTGTTTTTT.

This rearrangement joins TRBV7-2 to TRBJ1-5; D is unresolved. The CDR3 is 14 residues long. Trimming removed 1 base at V and 6 bases at J, with 10 bases between. The germline gives CDR1 SGHTA, CDR2 FQGNSA. The CDR3 loop is CASSLGGVGQPQHF. The CDR3 bases are TGTGCCAGCAGCTTAGGGGGAGTGGGTCAGCCCCAGCATTTT.

The chain is built from TRBV19 and TRBJ2-6; D is ambiguous. Trimming left V 6 bases short and J 4 bases short, with 4 bases between. This CDR3 comprises 12 residues. CDR1 LNHDA and CDR2 SQIVND come from the germline V gene (reference sequence). The CDR3 region has the DNA TGTGCCAGTAGCAGGGGGGCCAACGTCCTGACTTTC. This sequence encodes CASSRGANVLTF. The full variable domain, in which reference TRBV19 and TRBJ2-6 provide the parts outside the CDR3, is DGGITQSPKYLFRKEGQNVTLSCEQNLNHDAMYWYRQDPGQGLRLIYYSQIVNDFQKGDIAEGYSVSREKKESFPLTVTSAQKNPTAFYLCASSRGANVLTFGAGSRLTVL.

This clone was found once. The chain joins TRBV2 to TRBJ2-5; D gene ambiguous. The CDR3 spans 15 residues. Germline V CDR1 and CDR2: SNHLY, FYNNEI. V shed 7 bases and J shed 3 bases, with 18 bases lying between them. The CDR3 sequence: CASTPRSGQEETQYF. The CDR3 DNA follows: TGTGCCAGCACCCCCCGGTCGGGTCAGGAAGAGACCCAGTACTTC.

The chain employs TRBV7-6 and TRBJ2-7, with TRBD1 matching 9 bases. CDR1 and CDR2 (germline): SGHVS, FNYEAQ. J gave up 3 bases and V 5 bases, and 8 bases lay outside the gene matches. This CDR3 region has 15 residues. In nucleotides, the CDR3 is TGTGCCAGCAGCCCCGGGACAGGGCCGAACTACGAGCAGTACTTC. As protein: CASSPGTGPNYEQYF.

The chain carries TRBV10-2 and TRBJ1-5, with a weak D call TRBD1 (5 bases). The V gene lost 8 bases and the J gene lost 7 bases, with 15 bases spanning the gap. Germline CDR1 WSHSY, CDR2 SAAADI. This CDR3 is 13 amino acids long. Here the CDR3 DNA reads TGCGCCAGCCGTGGGGGGAGCAGACAGCCCCAGCATTTT. Translating gives CASRGGSRQPQHF.

The V gene is TRBV7-9, the J gene TRBJ2-5; maybe TRBD1 (6 bases). This CDR3 is built from 14 residues. The V end lost 7 bases, the J end lost 2 bases, and 14 bases lay between the germline ends. CDR1 is SEHNR, CDR2 FQNEAQ, per germline (reference sequence). Here the CDR3 reads CASTKGEWQETQYF. Written as DNA, the CDR3 is TGTGCCAGCACCAAGGGGGAATGGCAAGAGACCCAGTACTTC.

The chain joins TRBV20-1 to TRBJ1-5, with D perhaps TRBD1 (6 bases). The CDR3 consists of 11 residues. Trimming stripped 4 bases from V and 13 bases from J, with 14 bases between. From germline, CDR1 is DFQATT and CDR2 SNEGSKA (reference sequence). CDR3: CSATSQGGQHF. In DNA form, the CDR3 reads TGCAGTGCTACTTCACAGGGTGGACAGCATTTT.

The chain employs TRBV4-3 and TRBJ1-1; TRBD1 matches at 7 bases. The V gene's germline CDR1 is LGHNA and CDR2 YSLEER. This CDR3 has 17 amino acids. After removal of 0 bases from V and 0 bases from J, the junction contained 7 bases not matched to a gene. The CDR3 coding sequence is TGCGCCAGCAGCCAAGATCACAGGGGTAGTATGAACACTGAAGCTTTCTTT. Protein sequence: CASSQDHRGSMNTEAFF.